The 3 T cell receptor beta chains given below trace back to one sample, sequenced in a study of T cells in tuberculosis. Only in-frame clones appear in the TCRdb table, and some are missing; sequencing was by immunoSEQ multiplex PCR. Of 80,000 to 100,000 clones in the sample, roughly 91% were seen once. Thawed, overnight-rested PBMC were stained with GMM-loaded CD1B tetramer, viability dye and anti-CD3, then sorted. The lipid loaded on the CD1B tetramers was C32 glucose monomycolate from Rhodococcus equi. The material sequenced was CD1b-GMM tetramer-negative cells sorted from PBMCs. The receptors were sampled from an adult woman with latent tuberculosis.

In its sample, this clone was seen once. Here the CDR3 reads CASSPGLATGELFF. In DNA, the CDR3 is TGTGCCAGCAGCCCGGGACTAGCAACCGGGGAGCTGTTTTTT. The chain is built from TRBV11-2 and TRBJ2-2, with 9 nucleotides matching TRBD2. CDR3 size: 14 residues. With V trimmed by 5 bases and J by 5 bases, 3 bases remained unmatched. Germline CDR1 is SGHAT and CDR2 is FQNNGV. Based on the CDR3 plus reference TRBV11-2 and TRBJ2-2, the full variable domain is EAGVAQSPRYKIIEKRQSVAFWCNPISGHATLYWYQQILGQGPKLLIQFQNNGVVDDSQLPKDRFSAERLKGVDSTLKIQPAKLEDSAVYLCASSPGLATGELFFGEGSRLTVL.

This clone was seen a single time. The chain links TRBV12-5 to TRBJ1-2, with 7 positions matching TRBD1. The ends lost 7 bases at V and 8 bases at J; junction bases unmatched: 10. The CDR3 runs to 13 residues. Germline V gene sequence: CDR1 LGHNT, CDR2 FRNRAP. The CDR3 loop is CASAVRGWEGYTF. The CDR3 DNA is TGTGCTAGTGCCGTCAGGGGGTGGGAAGGCTACACCTTC.

The chain employs TRBV11-2 and TRBJ1-6; 9 bases align to TRBD1. This CDR3 has 14 residues. The V segment lost 4 bases and the J segment 7 bases; nucleotides outside the gene matches: 2. The germline V gene has CDR1 SGHAT and CDR2 FQNNGV. The DNA of the CDR3 is TGTGCCAGCAGCTCCGGACAGGGGAATTCACCCCTCCACTTT. Its translation: CASSSGQGNSPLHF.